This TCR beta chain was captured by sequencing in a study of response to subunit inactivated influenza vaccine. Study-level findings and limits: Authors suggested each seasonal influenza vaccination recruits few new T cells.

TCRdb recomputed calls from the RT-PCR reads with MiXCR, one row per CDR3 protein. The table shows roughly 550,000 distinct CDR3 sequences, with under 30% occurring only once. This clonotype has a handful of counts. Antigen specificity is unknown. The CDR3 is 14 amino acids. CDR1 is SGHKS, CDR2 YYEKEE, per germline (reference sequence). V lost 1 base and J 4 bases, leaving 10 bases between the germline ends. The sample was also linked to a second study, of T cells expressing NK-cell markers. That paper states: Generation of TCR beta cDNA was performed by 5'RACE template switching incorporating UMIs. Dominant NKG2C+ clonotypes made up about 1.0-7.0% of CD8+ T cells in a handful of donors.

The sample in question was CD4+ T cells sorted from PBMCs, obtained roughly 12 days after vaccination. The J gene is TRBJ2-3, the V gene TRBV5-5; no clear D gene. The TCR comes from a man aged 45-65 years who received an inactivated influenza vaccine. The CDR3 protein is CASSLYITADTQYF. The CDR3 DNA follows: TGTGCCAGCAGCTTGTACATAACGGCAGATACGCAGTATTTT. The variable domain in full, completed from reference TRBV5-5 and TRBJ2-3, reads DAGVTQSPTHLIKTRGQQVTLRCSPISGHKSVSWYQQVLGQGPQFIFQYYEKEERGRGNFPDRFSARQFPNYSSELNVNALLLGDSALYLCASSLYITADTQYFGPGTRLTVL.